A selection of T cell receptor beta chains follows, all from one sample in a study of CD8+ T cells in alopecia areata. The table came from immunoSEQ multiplex PCR; TCRdb's copy has only in-frame clones and leaves some out. The sample has tens of thousands of clones, approximately 70% seen once. Sequencing was performed on CD8+ T cells sorted from blood, taken at approximately week 42, from a patient treated with tofacitinib. These receptors all stem from a human donor with alopecia areata. The CDR3 runs from the conserved cysteine through the conserved F or W. A D gene is named only where the DNA matches it firmly. The size of a clone is reported for some rows only, either as once, few or many, or as a class for expanded clones.

TRBJ1-2 NA TRBV5-6 NA CASSLSTETSHYGYTF TGTGCCAGCAGCTTGTCGACAGAAACCAGCCACTATGGCTACACCTTC
TRBJ1-1 few TRBV6-5 TRBD1 CASSYSPGQMNTEAFF TGTGCCAGCAGTTATTCTCCGGGACAGATGAACACTGAAGCTTTCTTT
TRBJ2-6 NA TRBV4-3 NA CASSQGTAGANVLTF TGCGCCAGCAGCCAGGGGACTGCTGGGGCCAACGTCCTGACTTTC
TRBJ2-5 NA TRBV11-2 TRBD1 CASSYRRTGQETQYF TGTGCCAGCAGTTATCGCCGGACAGGCCAAGAGACCCAGTACTTC
TRBJ2-7 NA TRBV4-3 TRBD1 CASSQVRGLSYEQYF TGCGCCAGCAGCCAAGTCAGGGGGCTTTCCTACGAGCAGTACTTC
TRBJ1-1 NA TRBV15 TRBD1 CATSRDETGITEAFF TGTGCCACCAGCAGAGATGAGACAGGGATCACTGAAGCTTTCTTT
TRBJ1-5 medium-sized TRBV27 NA CASSSKNSNQPQHF TGTGCCAGCAGTTCGAAGAATAGCAATCAGCCCCAGCATTTT
TRBJ2-2 NA TRBV7-9 NA CASSLTTGTGELFF TGTGCCAGCAGCTTAACGACAGGGACTGGGGAGCTGTTTTTT
TRBJ2-7 NA TRBV5-5 NA CASSSAQGRYEQYF TGTGCCAGCAGCTCAGCACAGGGCAGGTACGAGCAGTACTTC
TRBJ2-7 NA TRBV4-3 TRBD1 CASSQERDRGHEQYF TGCGCCAGCAGCCAAGAGCGGGACAGGGGACACGAGCAGTACTTC
TRBJ2-1 NA TRBV10-3 NA CATRRLGGPTTSSYNEQFF TGTGCCACCAGGAGACTAGGGGGCCCTACAACGAGCTCCTACAATGAGCAGTTCTTC
TRBJ2-2 NA TRBV29-1 NA CSAWRRGRNTGELFF TGCAGCGCTTGGAGGCGGGGGCGAAACACCGGGGAGCTGTTTTTT
TRBJ1-1 NA TRBV5-6 TRBD1 CASSLGGTAIEAFF TGTGCCAGCAGCTTGGGGGGGACAGCTATTGAAGCTTTCTTT
TRBJ1-4 NA TRBV9 NA CASSVYGTVGEKLFF TGTGCCAGCAGCGTATATGGGACTGTAGGTGAAAAACTGTTTTTT
TRBJ2-7 few TRBV6-5 NA CASSYDAAGGGEQYF TGTGCCAGCAGTTACGATGCGGCAGGGGGAGGCGAGCAGTACTTC
TRBJ1-2 NA TRBV13 TRBD1 CASTLGGTAYGYTF TGTGCCAGCACCCTGGGGGGGACAGCATATGGCTACACCTTC
TRBJ1-5 few TRBV19 NA CASSIGLQPQHF TGTGCCAGTAGTATAGGCCTTCAGCCCCAGCATTTT
TRBJ1-1 NA TRBV5-6 NA CASSLGGNTEAFF TGTGCCAGCAGCTTGGGCGGGAACACTGAAGCTTTCTTT
TRBJ2-5 few TRBV4-3 NA CASSPSGGSQETQYF TGCGCCAGCAGCCCCTCCGGGGGATCCCAAGAGACCCAGTACTTC
TRBJ2-7 NA TRBV5-4 NA CASSEVQGHEQYF TGTGCCAGCAGCGAAGTACAGGGTCACGAGCAGTACTTC
TRBJ2-7 once TRBV5-1 NA CASSLADPAFYEQYF TGCGCCAGCAGCTTAGCGGACCCAGCTTTCTACGAGCAGTACTTC
TRBJ1-1 NA TRBV7-9 TRBD1 CASSSEQGMNTEAFF TGTGCCAGCAGCTCAGAACAGGGGATGAACACTGAAGCTTTCTTT
TRBJ2-7 NA TRBV6-5 NA CASHATTGSSYEQYF TGTGCCAGCCATGCAACGACGGGCAGCTCCTACGAGCAGTACTTC
TRBJ2-1 NA TRBV5-1 TRBD1 CASSDSSGQGSHNEQFF TGCGCCAGCAGCGACTCCTCCGGACAGGGATCTCACAATGAGCAGTTCTTC
TRBJ2-4 once TRBV4-3 TRBD2 CASSQDRAGSKNIQYF TGCGCCAGCAGCCAAGACAGAGCGGGGTCGAAAAACATTCAGTACTTC
TRBJ1-1 NA TRBV29-1 TRBD1 CSVVGQGAIGWNTEAFF TGCAGCGTTGTGGGACAGGGGGCCATCGGTTGGAACACTGAAGCTTTCTTT
TRBJ2-4 NA TRBV29-1 NA CSVESRGGIQYF TGCAGCGTTGAAAGTAGGGGTGGGATTCAGTACTTC
TRBJ2-2 NA TRBV29-1 NA CSVEGTGELFF TGCAGCGTTGAAGGGACCGGGGAGCTGTTTTTT
TRBJ1-1 NA TRBV14 NA CASSQYISQAGAFF TGTGCCAGCAGCCAATATATCAGCCAGGCCGGAGCTTTCTTT
TRBJ2-2 NA TRBV7-6 NA CASSLTGELFF TGTGCCAGCAGCTTGACCGGGGAGCTGTTTTTT
TRBJ1-1 once TRBV29-1 NA CSARRELNTEAFF TGCAGCGCCCGACGGGAACTGAACACTGAAGCTTTCTTT
TRBJ1-5 NA TRBV19 NA CASSMAAYSNQPQHF TGTGCCAGTAGTATGGCAGCATATAGCAATCAGCCCCAGCATTTT
TRBJ2-1 NA TRBV19 NA CASSRLDNEQFF TGTGCCAGTAGTAGGTTAGACAATGAGCAGTTCTTC
TRBJ2-3 NA TRBV4-3 NA CASSQDGKGGTDTQYF TGCGCCAGCAGCCAAGATGGAAAGGGCGGAACAGATACGCAGTATTTT
TRBJ2-1 few TRBV5-6 NA CASSLGDNEQFF TGTGCCAGCAGCTTGGGGGACAATGAGCAGTTCTTC
TRBJ2-5 NA TRBV10-2 NA CASSEETQYF TGCGCCAGCAGTGAAGAGACCCAGTACTTC
TRBJ2-6 NA TRBV4-3 NA CASSQGDSGANVLTF TGCGCCAGCAGCCAGGGGGACTCTGGGGCCAACGTCCTGACTTTC
TRBJ1-1 NA TRBV2 TRBD1 CASKASTGGGTEAFF TGTGCCAGCAAAGCCTCCACAGGGGGAGGGACTGAAGCTTTCTTT
TRBJ2-1 many TRBV27 TRBD2 CASSLSKRGGRYEQFF TGTGCCAGCAGTCTGAGCAAGCGGGGGGGCCGGTATGAGCAGTTCTTC